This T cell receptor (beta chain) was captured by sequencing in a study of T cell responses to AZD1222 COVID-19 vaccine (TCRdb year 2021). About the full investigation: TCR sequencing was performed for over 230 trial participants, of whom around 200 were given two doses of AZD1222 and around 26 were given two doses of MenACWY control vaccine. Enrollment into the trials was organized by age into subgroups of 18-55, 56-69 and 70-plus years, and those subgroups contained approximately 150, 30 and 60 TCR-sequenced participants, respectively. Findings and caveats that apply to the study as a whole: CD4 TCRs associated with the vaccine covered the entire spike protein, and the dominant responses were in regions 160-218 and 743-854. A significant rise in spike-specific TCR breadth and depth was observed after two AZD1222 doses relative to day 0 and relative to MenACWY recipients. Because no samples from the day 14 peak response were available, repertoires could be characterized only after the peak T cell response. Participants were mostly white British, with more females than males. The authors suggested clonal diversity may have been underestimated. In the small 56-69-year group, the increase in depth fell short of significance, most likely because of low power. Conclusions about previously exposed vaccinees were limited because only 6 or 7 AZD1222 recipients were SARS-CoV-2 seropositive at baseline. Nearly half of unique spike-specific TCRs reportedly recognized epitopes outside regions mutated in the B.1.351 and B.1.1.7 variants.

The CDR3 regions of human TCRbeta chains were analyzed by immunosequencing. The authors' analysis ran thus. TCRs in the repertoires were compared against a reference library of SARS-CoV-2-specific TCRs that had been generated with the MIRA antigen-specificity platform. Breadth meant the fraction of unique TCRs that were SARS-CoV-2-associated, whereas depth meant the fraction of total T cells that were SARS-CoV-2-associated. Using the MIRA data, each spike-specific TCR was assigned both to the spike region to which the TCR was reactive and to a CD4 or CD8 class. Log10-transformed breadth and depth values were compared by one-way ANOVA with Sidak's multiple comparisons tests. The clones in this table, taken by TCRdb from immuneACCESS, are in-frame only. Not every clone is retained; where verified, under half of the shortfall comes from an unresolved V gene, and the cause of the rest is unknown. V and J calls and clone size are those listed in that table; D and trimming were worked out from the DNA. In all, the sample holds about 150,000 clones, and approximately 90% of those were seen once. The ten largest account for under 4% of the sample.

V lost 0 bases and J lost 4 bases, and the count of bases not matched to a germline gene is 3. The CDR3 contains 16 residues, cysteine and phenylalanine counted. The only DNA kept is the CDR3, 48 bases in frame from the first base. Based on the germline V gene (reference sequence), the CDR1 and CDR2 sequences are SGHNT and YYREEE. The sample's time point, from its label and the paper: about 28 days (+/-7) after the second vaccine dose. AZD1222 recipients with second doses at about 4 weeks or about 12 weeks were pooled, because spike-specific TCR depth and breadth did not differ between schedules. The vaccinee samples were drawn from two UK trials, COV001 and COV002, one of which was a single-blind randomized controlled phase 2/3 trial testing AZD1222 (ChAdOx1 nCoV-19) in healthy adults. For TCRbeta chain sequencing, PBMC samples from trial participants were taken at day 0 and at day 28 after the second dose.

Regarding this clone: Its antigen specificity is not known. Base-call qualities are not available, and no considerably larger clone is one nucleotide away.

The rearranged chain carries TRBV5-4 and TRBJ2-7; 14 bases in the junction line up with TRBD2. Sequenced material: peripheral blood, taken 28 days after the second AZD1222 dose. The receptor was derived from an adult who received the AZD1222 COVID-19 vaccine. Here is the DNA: TGTGCCAGCAGCTTGGGGGGACTAGCGGGAGTGTACGAGCAGTACTTC. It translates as CASSLGGLAGVYEQYF.